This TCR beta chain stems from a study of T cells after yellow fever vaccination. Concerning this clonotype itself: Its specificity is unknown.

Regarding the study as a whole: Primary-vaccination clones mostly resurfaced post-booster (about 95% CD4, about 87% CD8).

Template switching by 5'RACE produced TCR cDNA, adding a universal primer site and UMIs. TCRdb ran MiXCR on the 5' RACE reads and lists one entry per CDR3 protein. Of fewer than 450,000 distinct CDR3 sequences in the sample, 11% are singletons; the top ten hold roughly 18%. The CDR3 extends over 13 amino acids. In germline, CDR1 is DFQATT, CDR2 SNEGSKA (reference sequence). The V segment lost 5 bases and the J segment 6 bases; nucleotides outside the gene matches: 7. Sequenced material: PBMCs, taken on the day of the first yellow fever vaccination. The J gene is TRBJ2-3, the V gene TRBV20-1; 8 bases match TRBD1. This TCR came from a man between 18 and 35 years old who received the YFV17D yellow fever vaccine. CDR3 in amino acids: CSAPDRVWDTQYF. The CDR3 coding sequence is TGCAGTGCTCCGGACAGGGTATGGGATACGCAGTATTTT.